This TCR beta chain came from a study of blood T cells in healthy people across ages. Findings and caveats of the study: With age, beta diversity per million T cells declined roughly linearly, significantly by 40.

This clonotype was picked up a small number of times. Its antigen is unknown. The authors ran a second PCR of about 6 to 11 cycles using a sample-barcoded 5' primer and a J-beta primer mix. Unique molecular identifiers of 12 random nucleotides labeled each cDNA. TCRdb independently ran MiXCR on the 5' RACE reads; one entry per CDR3 protein. The table records about 1.6 million distinct CDR3 sequences, about 35% of them present only once. Peripheral blood from each donor was collected in a volume of 8.5 to 10 milliliters. RNA extraction gave at least 5.5 micrograms of total RNA per sample. Sequenced sample: blood. This clonotype was obtained from a woman aged 25 to 39 in good health.

The CDR3 nucleotides are TGTGCCAGCAGCGTAGGGAGGGGGATTATGGATACGCAGTATTTT. Its translation is CASSVGRGIMDTQYF. The chain employs TRBV9 and TRBJ2-3; D is possibly TRBD1 or TRBD2 (6 bases each). Germline values: CDR1 SGDLS, CDR2 YYNGEE. The CDR3 totals 15 residues. V gave up 0 bases and J gave up 6 bases, with 14 bases separating them.